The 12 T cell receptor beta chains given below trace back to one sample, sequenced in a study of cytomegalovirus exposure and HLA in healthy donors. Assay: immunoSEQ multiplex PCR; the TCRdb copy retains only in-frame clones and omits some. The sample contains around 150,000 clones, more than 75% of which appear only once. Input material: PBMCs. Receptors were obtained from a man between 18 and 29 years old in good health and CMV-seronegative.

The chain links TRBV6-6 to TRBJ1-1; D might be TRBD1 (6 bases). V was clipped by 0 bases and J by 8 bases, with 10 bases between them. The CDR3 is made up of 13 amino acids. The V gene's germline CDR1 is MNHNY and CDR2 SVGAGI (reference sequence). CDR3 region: CASSYSGGAEAFF. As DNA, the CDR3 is TGTGCCAGCAGTTACTCAGGGGGGGCCGAAGCTTTCTTT.

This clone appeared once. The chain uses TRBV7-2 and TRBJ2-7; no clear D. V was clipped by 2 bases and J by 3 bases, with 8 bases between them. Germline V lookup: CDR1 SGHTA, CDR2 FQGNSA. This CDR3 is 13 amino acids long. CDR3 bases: TGTGCCAGCAGCTTATCCCCGGGCTACGAGCAGTACTTC. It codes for CASSLSPGYEQYF.

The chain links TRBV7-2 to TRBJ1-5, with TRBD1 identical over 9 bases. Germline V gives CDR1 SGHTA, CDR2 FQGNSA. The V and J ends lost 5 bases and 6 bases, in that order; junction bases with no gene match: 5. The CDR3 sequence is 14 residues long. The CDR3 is CASSTDRGRQPQHF. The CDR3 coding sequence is TGTGCCAGCAGCACGGACAGGGGCCGTCAGCCCCAGCATTTT.

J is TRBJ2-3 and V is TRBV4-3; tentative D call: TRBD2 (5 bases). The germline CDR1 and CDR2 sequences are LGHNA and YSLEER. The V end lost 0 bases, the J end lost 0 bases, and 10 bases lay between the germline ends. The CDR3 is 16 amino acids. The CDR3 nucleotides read TGCGCCAGCAGCCAAGAGGCCCGGGGAAGCACAGATACGCAGTATTTT. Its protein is CASSQEARGSTDTQYF.

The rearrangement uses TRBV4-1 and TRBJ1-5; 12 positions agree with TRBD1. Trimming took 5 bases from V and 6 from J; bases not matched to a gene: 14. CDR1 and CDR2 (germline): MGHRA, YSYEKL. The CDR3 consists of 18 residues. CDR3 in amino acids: CASSLHSPGQGAGQPQHF. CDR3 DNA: TGCGCCAGCAGCTTACATTCACCGGGACAGGGGGCCGGTCAGCCCCAGCATTTT.

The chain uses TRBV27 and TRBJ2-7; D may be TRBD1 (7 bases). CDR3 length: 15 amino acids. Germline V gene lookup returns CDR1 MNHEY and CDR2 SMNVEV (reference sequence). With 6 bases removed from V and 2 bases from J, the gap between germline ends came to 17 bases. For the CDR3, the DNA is TGTGCCAGCAGGAGACAGGGAGCGGGCGCCTACGAGCAGTACTTC. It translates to CASRRQGAGAYEQYF.

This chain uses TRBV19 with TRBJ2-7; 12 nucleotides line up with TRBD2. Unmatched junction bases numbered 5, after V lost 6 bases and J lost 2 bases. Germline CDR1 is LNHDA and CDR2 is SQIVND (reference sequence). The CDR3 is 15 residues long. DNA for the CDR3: TGTGCCAGTAGCGTACTAGCGGGAGGCGCCTACGAGCAGTACTTC. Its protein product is CASSVLAGGAYEQYF.

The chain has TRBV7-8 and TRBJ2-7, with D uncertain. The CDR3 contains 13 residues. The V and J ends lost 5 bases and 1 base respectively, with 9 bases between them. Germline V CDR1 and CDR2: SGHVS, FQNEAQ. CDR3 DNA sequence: TGTGCCAGCAGCCTCTCCCAGTCCTACGAGCAGTACTTC. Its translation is CASSLSQSYEQYF.

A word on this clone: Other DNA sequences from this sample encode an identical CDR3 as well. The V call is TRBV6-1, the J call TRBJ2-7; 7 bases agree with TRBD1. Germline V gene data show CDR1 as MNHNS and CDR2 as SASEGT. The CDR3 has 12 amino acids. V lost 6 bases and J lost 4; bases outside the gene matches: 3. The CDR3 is CASSGDRYEQYF. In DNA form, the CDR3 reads TGTGCCAGCAGCGGGGACAGATACGAGCAGTACTTC.

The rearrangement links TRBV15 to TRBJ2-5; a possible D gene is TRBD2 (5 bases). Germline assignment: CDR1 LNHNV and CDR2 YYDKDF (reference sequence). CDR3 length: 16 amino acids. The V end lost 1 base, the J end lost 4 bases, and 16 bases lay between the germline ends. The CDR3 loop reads CATSRAPASGRETQYF. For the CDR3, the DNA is TGTGCCACCAGCAGAGCTCCGGCCAGCGGACGAGAGACCCAGTACTTC.

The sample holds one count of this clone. The CDR3 protein is CASSRDRGSATGEQFF. In nucleotides, the CDR3 is TGTGCCAGCAGCCGGGATCGGGGTAGCGCGACGGGTGAGCAGTTCTTC. The chain joins TRBV2 to TRBJ2-1; TRBD2 might be the D (5 bases). This CDR3 comprises 16 residues. V shed 6 bases and J shed 9 bases, with 24 bases lying between them. Germline assignment: CDR1 SNHLY and CDR2 FYNNEI.

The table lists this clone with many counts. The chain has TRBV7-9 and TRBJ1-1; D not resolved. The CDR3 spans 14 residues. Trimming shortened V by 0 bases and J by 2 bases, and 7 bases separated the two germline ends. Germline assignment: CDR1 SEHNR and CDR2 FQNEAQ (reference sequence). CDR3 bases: TGTGCCAGCAGCTTAGCACACGCAAACACTGAAGCTTTCTTT. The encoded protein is CASSLAHANTEAFF.